A single sample gave rise to the 25 T cell receptor beta chains below, sequenced in a study of T cell responses to AZD1222 COVID-19 vaccine. Produced via immunoSEQ multiplex PCR; TCRdb's table is partial and in-frame only. This sample has 150,000 to 200,000 clones, with around nine tenths found just once. This material consisted of peripheral blood, taken on day 0 of AZD1222 vaccination. These receptor sequences come from an adult in good health.

This clone was picked up one time. This chain uses TRBV12-5 with TRBJ1-3; maybe TRBD1 (6 bases). This CDR3 spans 17 amino acids. Germline loops: CDR1 LGHNT, CDR2 FRNRAP. Trimming removed 1 base from V and 4 bases from J, with 17 bases in between. The CDR3 DNA is TGTGCTAGTGGTTTGGGCAGGGGAAGCGCTTCGGGAAACACCATATATTTT. Translated: CASGLGRGSASGNTIYF.

The chain uses TRBV5-1 and TRBJ2-2; D not certain. Trimming left V 2 bases short and J 7 bases short, with 15 bases between. Germline loops: CDR1 SGHRS, CDR2 YFSETQ. The CDR3 contains 15 residues. CDR3 coding DNA: TGCGCCAGCAGCTTAGGCGACTGGAGCCTCGGGGAGCTGTTTTTT. This encodes CASSLGDWSLGELFF.

This chain uses TRBV5-5 with TRBJ1-2; D unclear. Germline assignment: CDR1 SGHKS and CDR2 YYEKEE (reference sequence). This CDR3 has 15 residues. Trimming stripped 0 bases from V and 7 bases from J, with 16 bases between. The CDR3 loop reads CASSLDGRREGGYTF. The CDR3, as DNA: TGTGCCAGCAGCTTGGATGGCCGCCGTGAGGGTGGCTACACCTTC.

The chain carries TRBV11-3 and TRBJ2-1; D gene uncertain. V lost 0 bases and J 7 bases, leaving 7 bases between the germline ends. Germline V lookup: CDR1 SGHNT, CDR2 YENEEA. The CDR3 loop spans 13 amino acids. CDR3 sequence reads: CASSLDRPNEQFF. In DNA, the CDR3 is TGTGCCAGCAGCTTAGACCGTCCTAATGAGCAGTTCTTC.

This clone was seen just once. V gene TRBV6-5 combines with J gene TRBJ2-7, with D uncertain. The V end lost 5 bases, the J end lost 0 bases, and 14 bases lay between the germline ends. This CDR3 is 15 amino acids long. Germline CDR1 and CDR2: MNHEY and SVGAGI. Here the CDR3 reads CASSRSAETSYEQYF. The CDR3 DNA reads as TGTGCCAGCAGTCGCTCGGCGGAGACCTCCTACGAGCAGTACTTC.

The chain carries TRBV28 and TRBJ1-2, with 7 bases fitting TRBD1. Germline CDR1 and CDR2: MDHEN and SYDVKM. V lost 7 bases and J lost 5; bases outside the gene matches: 7. The CDR3 sequence is 13 residues long. This CDR3 is CASIPGGEYGYTF. CDR3 sequence (DNA): TGTGCCAGCATCCCAGGGGGGGAATATGGCTACACCTTC.

The rearrangement links TRBV6-5 to TRBJ1-3, with D unclear. CDR3 length: 14 amino acids. Germline CDR1 MNHEY, CDR2 SVGAGI. The V gene lost 8 bases and the J gene lost 0 bases, with 11 bases spanning the gap. CDR3 amino acids: CASRTRDSGNTIYF. The CDR3 DNA sequence: TGTGCCAGCCGGACGAGGGACTCTGGAAACACCATATATTTT.

J is TRBJ1-2 and V is TRBV6-5, with 9 nucleotides matching TRBD1. Germline lookup yields CDR1 MNHEY and CDR2 SVGAGI. V lost 6 bases and J lost 0; bases outside the gene matches: 5. This CDR3 is built from 15 residues. CDR3 sequence (DNA): TGTGCCAGCAGGGCCGGGACAGGGTCTAACTATGGCTACACCTTC. Translation gives CASRAGTGSNYGYTF.

The rearrangement uses TRBV6-2 or TRBV6-3 and TRBJ2-7, with D perhaps TRBD1 (6 bases). Germline V gives CDR1 MNHEY, CDR2 SVGEGT. The CDR3 covers 17 residues. The ends were cut back, 2 bases at V and 5 bases at J, with 22 bases in the middle. The CDR3 DNA sequence: TGTGCCAGCAGTTACGCGAAAACCACAGGGTTTAGGAACGAGCAGTACTTC. As protein: CASSYAKTTGFRNEQYF.

The rearrangement uses TRBV27 and TRBJ2-7; possibly TRBD2 for D (5 bases). The germline CDR1 and CDR2 sequences are MNHEY and SMNVEV (reference sequence). The CDR3 consists of 13 residues. Deletions cut 1 base from V and 3 bases from J, with 7 bases between. CDR3: CASSLFRGYEQYF. The CDR3 DNA is TGTGCCAGCAGTTTATTTCGGGGCTACGAGCAGTACTTC.

The rearrangement links TRBV9 to TRBJ2-7; 7 nucleotides match TRBD2. With 0 bases clipped from V and 2 bases from J, the junction kept 8 bases outside the gene matches. The CDR3 has 16 residues. Germline CDR1 reads SGDLS; CDR2 reads YYNGEE. CDR3 bases: TGTGCCAGCAGCGTAGGGGCTAGCGGATTTCCCTACGAGCAGTACTTC. Amino acid sequence: CASSVGASGFPYEQYF.

This clone was observed once. The chain uses TRBV4-1 and TRBJ2-2; perhaps TRBD1 as D (5 bases). Germline lookup yields CDR1 MGHRA and CDR2 YSYEKL. V lost 2 bases, J lost 3 bases, and 13 bases lay in between. The CDR3 totals 16 residues. The CDR3 spells CASSQFQGRHTGELFF. CDR3 nucleotides: TGCGCCAGCAGCCAATTTCAGGGAAGGCACACCGGGGAGCTGTTTTTT.

The V gene is TRBV24-1, the J gene TRBJ2-7; no firm D call. Per the germline V gene, CDR1 is KGHDR and CDR2 is SFDVKD. The CDR3 contains 12 residues. Trimming removed 7 bases at V and 2 bases at J, with 8 bases between. The chain's CDR3 is CATRGNPYEQYF. CDR3 DNA sequence: TGTGCCACCAGAGGCAACCCCTACGAGCAGTACTTC.

The chain recombines TRBV13 with TRBJ2-1; 13 bases are shared with TRBD2. The J segment lost 8 bases and the V segment lost 5 bases, leaving 9 bases of the junction unmatched. Germline V gene lookup returns CDR1 PRHDT and CDR2 FYEKMQ (reference sequence). The CDR3 consists of 16 residues. The chain's CDR3 is CASSPRTSGSLDEQFF. The DNA for the CDR3 is TGTGCCAGCAGCCCCAGGACTAGCGGGAGTTTAGATGAGCAGTTCTTC.

The chain links TRBV12-3 or TRBV12-4 to TRBJ2-3; D is unclear. The CDR3 contains 12 residues. V dropped 7 bases and J dropped 3 bases, with 8 bases sitting between them. CDR3 sequence reads: CASNLGTDTQYF. DNA of the CDR3: TGTGCCAGCAACCTCGGGACAGATACGCAGTATTTT.

The chain has TRBV2 and TRBJ2-1, with D possibly matching TRBD2 (5 bases). This CDR3 is 15 amino acids long. Germline V gene data show CDR1 as SNHLY and CDR2 as FYNNEI. Trimming shortened V by 1 base and J by 3 bases, and 10 bases separated the two germline ends. CDR3 in amino acids: CASSEEGGLYNEQFF. CDR3 bases: TGTGCCAGCAGTGAAGAGGGCGGGCTCTACAATGAGCAGTTCTTC.

The chain uses TRBV6-2 or TRBV6-3 and TRBJ2-1; 7 positions match TRBD2. The CDR3 is 16 residues long. J lost 0 bases, V lost 1 base, and 3 bases had no gene match. Germline-derived CDR1 and CDR2 are MNHEY and SVGEGT. The CDR3 protein is CASSYLSGNSYNEQFF. The CDR3 DNA follows: TGTGCCAGCAGTTACTTAAGCGGGAACTCCTACAATGAGCAGTTCTTC.

In this sample, this clone turned up once. J is TRBJ2-1 and V is TRBV6-2 or TRBV6-3; D is possibly TRBD1 (5 bases). This CDR3 has 13 residues. V lost 4 bases and J 6 bases, leaving 10 bases between the germline ends. The germline V gene has CDR1 MNHEY and CDR2 SVGEGT. The CDR3 sequence is CASSSQGPNEQFF. In DNA, the CDR3 is TGTGCCAGCAGTTCCCAGGGTCCCAATGAGCAGTTCTTC.

The chain employs TRBV5-3 and TRBJ2-3, with 8 bases aligning to TRBD2. TRBV5-3 is annotated as an ORF whose role is uncertain. The length of the CDR3 is 11 residues. The ends lost 9 bases at V and 10 bases at J; junction bases unmatched: 7. The DNA of the CDR3 is TGTGCCACCCCAAGACTAGCGTCGCAGTATTTT. As protein: CATPRLASQYF.

The chain has TRBV5-1 and TRBJ2-7; unclear D gene. CDR3 length: 13 residues. Trimming cost V 7 bases and J 2 bases, with 13 bases left between them. CDR1 is SGHRS, CDR2 YFSETQ, per germline. The CDR3 bases are TGCGCCAGCGGGCCGGTTTCAGCCTACGAGCAGTACTTC. Its protein is CASGPVSAYEQYF.

As concerns this clone: Other DNA sequences within the sample encode an identical CDR3. Here the CDR3 reads CASRDRGNTEAFF. CDR3 sequence (DNA): TGTGCCAGTAGGGACAGGGGTAACACTGAAGCTTTCTTT. The chain recombines TRBV19 with TRBJ1-1; 9 nucleotides agree with TRBD1. The CDR3 is 13 amino acids. The junction had 1 base not matched to a gene; V was cut back by 6 bases and J by 2 bases. Germline lookup yields CDR1 LNHDA and CDR2 SQIVND (reference sequence).

This chain links TRBV27 with TRBJ1-3; the match to TRBD1 covers 7 bases. Germline V CDR1 and CDR2: MNHEY, SMNVEV (reference sequence). Unmatched junction bases numbered 7, after V lost 8 bases and J lost 0 bases. This CDR3 region has 15 residues. CDR3 sequence (DNA): TGTGCCAGCGGGACAGCATCCTTCTCTGGAAACACCATATATTTT. It specifies CASGTASFSGNTIYF.

This sequence joins TRBV6-5 and TRBJ1-1; D is undetermined. The CDR3 has 11 amino acids. V lost 7 bases to trimming and J lost 2 bases, with 5 bases between them. Looked up from germline, CDR1 is MNHEY and CDR2 is SVGAGI. CDR3 in DNA: TGTGCCAGCAACGGTAACACTGAAGCTTTCTTT. Encoded protein: CASNGNTEAFF.

This sequence joins TRBV4-1 and TRBJ1-6, with unresolved D. Germline loops: CDR1 MGHRA, CDR2 YSYEKL. Trimming took off 4 bases at V and 0 bases at J, with 10 bases between the two ends. The CDR3 runs to 16 residues. This CDR3 is CASSLDESSYNSPLHF. The CDR3 nucleotides are TGCGCCAGCAGCCTCGACGAGAGCTCCTATAATTCACCCCTCCACTTT.

The chain uses TRBV5-1 and TRBJ1-2, with 9 bases fitting TRBD1. V lost 3 bases and J lost 0; bases outside the gene matches: 3. Germline CDR1 and CDR2: SGHRS and YFSETQ. CDR3 length: 15 residues. The CDR3 DNA is TGCGCCAGCAGCTCCACAGGGGGCCCTAACTATGGCTACACCTTC. Translating it yields CASSSTGGPNYGYTF.